This T cell receptor beta chain was profiled in a study of CD8+CD57+ T cells in acquired aplastic anemia. Study information: Sorted CD4+ and CD8+ cells yielded DNA averaging approximately 3.4 ug.

Genomic DNA templated the TCR beta VDJ and CDR3 profiling. TCRdb recomputed calls from the reads with MiXCR, one row per CDR3 protein. Among about 190,000 distinct CDR3 sequences listed, roughly half were seen once. This clonotype was seen at least ten times. Between the trimmed V and J ends, which lost 2 bases and 8 bases, there was a span of 10 bases. The V gene's germline CDR1 is MNHEY and CDR2 SVGAGI. This CDR3 is built from 14 residues. The sequencing sample was made of sorted CD4+, CD8+, or CD8+CD57+ T cells (not recorded which) from PBMCs. The chain couples TRBV6-5 to TRBJ1-6; D perhaps matches TRBD1 (6 bases). This receptor was obtained from a human donor in good health, serving as a control. The CDR3 protein is CASSYGGQDSPLHF. The CDR3 region has the DNA TGTGCCAGCAGTTACGGGGGCCAGGATTCACCCCTCCACTTT.